Listed below are T cell receptor beta chains from one sample, sequenced in a study of cytomegalovirus exposure and HLA in healthy donors. Measured with immunoSEQ multiplex PCR; TCRdb has only the in-frame clones, and not every one. The sample carries 180,000 or so clones, around 80% recorded once. Sequencing input: PBMCs. Receptors were obtained from a woman aged 30 to 39 in good health and CMV-seropositive. Both conserved end residues are part of each CDR3. The D gene is left open where the match is weak. The size field is filled for only some rows; it gives once, few, many or a size class.

abundance	j_gene	d_gene	v_gene	CDR3aa	CDR3nt
.	TRBJ1-3	.	TRBV30	CAWTKGGVAGNTIYF	TGTGCCTGGACCAAGGGGGGGGTCGCTGGAAACACCATATATTTT
.	TRBJ2-5	TRBD1	TRBV6-5	CASSSTGPRETQYF	TGTGCCAGCAGTTCGACAGGGCCGCGGGAGACCCAGTACTTC
once	TRBJ2-3	TRBD2	TRBV2	CASTVGGGATDTQYF	TGTGCCAGCACAGTCGGCGGGGGGGCCACAGATACGCAGTATTTT
.	TRBJ1-4	.	TRBV28	CASSLTPGAGEKLFF	TGTGCCAGCAGTTTAACCCCAGGGGCGGGCGAAAAACTGTTTTTT
.	TRBJ2-2	.	TRBV19	CASSMGLNTGELFF	TGTGCCAGTAGTATGGGACTTAACACCGGGGAGCTGTTTTTT
.	TRBJ2-1	TRBD1	TRBV5-1	CASSWDSYNEQFF	TGCGCCAGCAGCTGGGACAGCTACAATGAGCAGTTCTTC
few	TRBJ2-3	.	TRBV7-2	CASSLGTSTDTQYF	TGTGCCAGCAGCCTCGGGACTAGCACAGATACGCAGTATTTT
few	TRBJ2-5	TRBD2	TRBV6-6	CASSYSTRGGQETQYF	TGTGCCAGCAGTTACTCGACCCGCGGGGGCCAAGAGACCCAGTACTTC
.	TRBJ1-2	.	TRBV6-5	CASSTDVQGYGYTF	TGTGCCAGCAGTACGGACGTCCAGGGCTATGGCTACACCTTC
.	TRBJ2-5	TRBD2	TRBV5-4	CASSQRGGETQYF	TGTGCCAGCAGCCAACGGGGGGGAGAGACCCAGTACTTC
.	TRBJ2-3	TRBD1	TRBV28	CASIRDRSHDDTQYF	TGTGCCAGCATCCGGGACAGGTCCCATGATGATACGCAGTATTTT
.	TRBJ2-5	.	TRBV15	CATSRTSGDATPQETQYF	TGTGCCACCAGCAGAACCTCGGGGGACGCGACCCCCCAAGAGACCCAGTACTTC
few	TRBJ2-7	.	TRBV28	CASSLNRPNEQYF	TGTGCCAGCAGTTTAAACAGACCCAACGAGCAGTACTTC
.	TRBJ1-2	.	TRBV19	CASIAQGSYGYTF	TGTGCCAGTATAGCCCAGGGCTCCTATGGCTACACCTTC
once	TRBJ2-7	.	TRBV7-9	CASSLRQDSYEQYF	TGTGCCAGCAGCCTGAGACAGGACTCCTACGAGCAGTACTTC
.	TRBJ1-1	.	TRBV12-5	CASGLVLGRDGQPMNTEAFF	TGTGCTAGTGGTTTGGTCCTGGGCAGAGACGGCCAGCCCATGAACACTGAAGCTTTCTTT
.	TRBJ1-2	.	TRBV11-2	CASSLATQNNYGYTF	TGTGCCAGCAGCTTAGCTACGCAAAATAACTATGGCTACACCTTC
.	TRBJ2-7	TRBD1	TRBV6-5	CASSEIQGTYEQYF	TGTGCCAGCAGTGAAATACAGGGGACCTACGAGCAGTACTTC
.	TRBJ1-3	TRBD1	TRBV5-1	CASSLKTGTGNTIYF	TGCGCCAGCAGCTTGAAGACAGGGACAGGAAACACCATATATTTT
few	TRBJ1-2	TRBD1	TRBV19	CASSVGLRDRTHYGYTF	TGTGCCAGTAGTGTCGGGTTGCGGGACAGGACCCACTATGGCTACACCTTC
once	TRBJ1-1	TRBD1	TRBV4-1	CASRNYRGPAQNNTEAFF	TGCGCCAGCAGGAACTACAGGGGCCCTGCCCAGAATAACACTGAAGCTTTCTTT
.	TRBJ2-7	TRBD2	TRBV2	CATSTGGEQYF	TGTGCCACCAGCACGGGGGGCGAGCAGTACTTC
.	TRBJ2-5	.	TRBV6-5	CASSTNSRSQYF	TGTGCCAGCAGTACCAATTCTAGGAGCCAGTACTTC
.	TRBJ2-3	TRBD2	TRBV4-2	CASSRLSSGGAEDTQYF	TGTGCCAGCAGCCGCCTATCTAGCGGGGGGGCGGAAGATACGCAGTATTTT
.	TRBJ2-2	TRBD1	TRBV12-5	CASATHPGGRTGELFF	TGTGCTAGTGCCACCCATCCAGGGGGCCGAACCGGGGAGCTGTTTTTT
.	TRBJ2-2	TRBD2	TRBV9	CASSVGLAGDTGELFF	TGTGCCAGCAGCGTAGGACTAGCGGGGGACACCGGGGAGCTGTTTTTT
once	TRBJ2-1	TRBD1	TRBV7-6	CASTPGTGTNEQFF	TGTGCCAGCACCCCCGGGACAGGCACCAATGAGCAGTTCTTC
.	TRBJ2-1	.	TRBV6-5	CASSYFRDNEQFF	TGTGCCAGCAGTTACTTCAGGGACAATGAGCAGTTCTTC
.	TRBJ2-3	.	TRBV7-3	CASSPGGSSTDTQYF	TGTGCCAGCAGCCCCGGGGGTTCTAGCACAGATACGCAGTATTTT
.	TRBJ2-1	TRBD1	TRBV2	CASSVQGASYNEQFF	TGTGCCAGCAGTGTACAGGGGGCATCCTACAATGAGCAGTTCTTC
.	TRBJ1-6	TRBD1	TRBV28	CASSFRTGQPYSPLHF	TGTGCCAGCAGCTTTCGAACGGGACAGCCTTATTCACCCCTCCACTTT
.	TRBJ1-1	.	TRBV28	CASSLHRRAEAFF	TGTGCCAGCAGTTTGCATAGGAGGGCTGAAGCTTTCTTT